Reported below is one T cell receptor (beta chain). Authors' processing steps: Amplifying reference gene primers gave estimates of nucleated cell counts. Profiling relied on immunoSEQ multiplex PCR, and the TCRdb table lists in-frame clones only, not all of them. V and J calls and clone size are copied from that table; D and trimming were computed from the DNA. The sample carries around 76,000 clones, around 90% recorded once. V lost 2 bases to trimming and J lost 5 bases, with 10 bases between them. There are 13 residues in the CDR3. Germline CDR1 and CDR2: LNHDA and SQIVND (reference sequence). This entry comes from a study of blood T cell repertoires in COVID-19. Across the study: Both acute and convalescent COVID-19 samples were obtained from the United States, Italy and Spain. PBMCs, B-cell-depleted T cells, or T cells provided the cDNA or gDNA that made up the material.

This clonotype originated in a human donor in a cohort sampled during active COVID-19. V gene TRBV19 combines with J gene TRBJ2-7, with D possibly being TRBD1 (5 bases). Sequenced material: peripheral blood. CDR3 residues: CASSIKDTDEQYF. The DNA for the CDR3 is TGTGCCAGTAGTATAAAGGACACGGACGAGCAGTACTTC.